This T cell receptor beta chain appears in the sequencing data of a study of blood T cell repertoires in COVID-19. Study summary: Spain, Italy and the United States supplied samples that represented acute and convalescent COVID-19. Sources were T cells, B-cell-depleted T cells, or PBMCs; the material itself was cDNA or gDNA.

Authors' processing steps: Nucleated cell number was recorded as an estimate derived from reference gene primer amplification. Libraries were prepared by immunoSEQ multiplex PCR; TCRdb keeps only in-frame clonotypes and omits some of them. Clone size and the V and J calls come from that table; the DNA yielded D and trimming. In the table there are fewer than 100,000 clones, over 75% of which are singletons. The V and J ends lost 5 bases and 0 bases respectively, with 17 bases between them. The germline V gene encodes CDR1 SGHDT and CDR2 YYEEEE. The CDR3 runs to 16 residues. V usage is TRBV5-6 and J usage is TRBJ1-1; TRBD1 is a possible D gene (5 bases). The sequence was obtained from a man between 60 and 75 years old with acute or convalescent COVID-19. Sequencing was carried out using peripheral blood. The DNA for the CDR3 is TGTGCCAGCAGACGGTTGACGGGGGGAATGAACACTGAAGCTTTCTTT. It translates to CASRRLTGGMNTEAFF.